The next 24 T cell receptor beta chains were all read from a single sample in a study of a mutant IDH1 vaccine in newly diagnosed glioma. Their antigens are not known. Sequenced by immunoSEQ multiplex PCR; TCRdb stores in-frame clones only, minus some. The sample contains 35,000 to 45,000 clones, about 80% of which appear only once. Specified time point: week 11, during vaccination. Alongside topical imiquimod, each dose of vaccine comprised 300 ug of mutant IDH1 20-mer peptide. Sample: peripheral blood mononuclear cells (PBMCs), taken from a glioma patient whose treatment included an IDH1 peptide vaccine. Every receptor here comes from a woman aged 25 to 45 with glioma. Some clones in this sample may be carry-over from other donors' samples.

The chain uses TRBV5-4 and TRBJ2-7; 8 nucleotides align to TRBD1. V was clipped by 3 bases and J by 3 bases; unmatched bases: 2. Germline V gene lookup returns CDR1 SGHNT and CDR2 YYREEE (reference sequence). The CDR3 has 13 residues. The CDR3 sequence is CASSSGQGYEQYF. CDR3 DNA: TGTGCCAGCAGCTCCGGACAGGGCTACGAGCAGTACTTC.

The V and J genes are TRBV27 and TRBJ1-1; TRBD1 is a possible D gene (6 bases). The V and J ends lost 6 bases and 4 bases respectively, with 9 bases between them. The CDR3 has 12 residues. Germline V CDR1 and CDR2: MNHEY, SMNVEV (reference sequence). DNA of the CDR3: TGTGCCAGCAGACAGGGTGGCACTGAAGCTTTCTTT. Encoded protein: CASRQGGTEAFF.

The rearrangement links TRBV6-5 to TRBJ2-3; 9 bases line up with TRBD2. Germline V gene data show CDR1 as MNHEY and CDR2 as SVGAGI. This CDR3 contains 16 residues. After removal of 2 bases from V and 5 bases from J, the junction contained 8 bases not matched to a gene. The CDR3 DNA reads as TGTGCCAGCAGTTACGATGCGGGAGGGAAAGGAGATACGCAGTATTTT. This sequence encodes CASSYDAGGKGDTQYF.

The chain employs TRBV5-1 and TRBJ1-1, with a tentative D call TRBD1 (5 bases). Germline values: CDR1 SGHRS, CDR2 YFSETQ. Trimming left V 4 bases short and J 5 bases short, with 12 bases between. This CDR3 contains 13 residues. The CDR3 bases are TGCGCCAGCAGCATACATTCAGGGACTGAAGCTTTCTTT. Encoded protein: CASSIHSGTEAFF.

CDR3: CATRLAASNEQFF. DNA of the CDR3: TGTGCCACAAGACTAGCGGCGTCCAATGAGCAGTTCTTC. The V call is TRBV2, the J call TRBJ2-1; 9 bases align to TRBD2. CDR1 is SNHLY and CDR2 is FYNNEI in the germline V gene. After removal of 10 bases from V and 6 bases from J, the junction contained 7 bases not matched to a gene. The CDR3 length is 13 residues.

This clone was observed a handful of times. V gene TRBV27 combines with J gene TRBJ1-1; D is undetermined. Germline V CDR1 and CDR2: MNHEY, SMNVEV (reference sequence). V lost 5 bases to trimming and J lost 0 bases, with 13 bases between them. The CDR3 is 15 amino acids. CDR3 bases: TGTGCCAGCAGTCTAAGACAAGACATGAACACTGAAGCTTTCTTT. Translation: CASSLRQDMNTEAFF.

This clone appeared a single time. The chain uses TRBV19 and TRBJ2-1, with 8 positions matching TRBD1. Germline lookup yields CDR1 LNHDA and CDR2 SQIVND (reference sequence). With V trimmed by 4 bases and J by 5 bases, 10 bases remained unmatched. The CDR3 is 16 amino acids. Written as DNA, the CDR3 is TGTGCCAGTAGTACCCCCTGGGACAGGACCGACAATGAGCAGTTCTTC. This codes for CASSTPWDRTDNEQFF. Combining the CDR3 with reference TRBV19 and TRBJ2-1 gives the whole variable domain DGGITQSPKYLFRKEGQNVTLSCEQNLNHDAMYWYRQDPGQGLRLIYYSQIVNDFQKGDIAEGYSVSREKKESFPLTVTSAQKNPTAFYLCASSTPWDRTDNEQFFGPGTRLTVL.

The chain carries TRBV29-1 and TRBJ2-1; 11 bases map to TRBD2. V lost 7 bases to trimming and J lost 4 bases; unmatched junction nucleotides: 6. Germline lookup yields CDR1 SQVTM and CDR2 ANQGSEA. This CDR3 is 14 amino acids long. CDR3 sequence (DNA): TGCAGCGCCCAGGGACTAGCGGTTTACAATGAGCAGTTCTTC. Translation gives CSAQGLAVYNEQFF.

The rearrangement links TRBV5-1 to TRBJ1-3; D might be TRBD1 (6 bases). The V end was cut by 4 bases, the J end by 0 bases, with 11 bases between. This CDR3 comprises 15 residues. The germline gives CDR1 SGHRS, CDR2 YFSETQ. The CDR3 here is CASSADSYSGNTIYF. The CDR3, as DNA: TGCGCCAGCAGCGCGGACAGCTACTCTGGAAACACCATATATTTT. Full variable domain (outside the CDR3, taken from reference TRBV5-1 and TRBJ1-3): KAGVTQTPRYLIKTRGQQVTLSCSPISGHRSVSWYQQTPGQGLQFLFEYFSETQRNKGNFPGRFSGRQFSNSRSEMNVSTLELGDSALYLCASSADSYSGNTIYFGEGSWLTVV.

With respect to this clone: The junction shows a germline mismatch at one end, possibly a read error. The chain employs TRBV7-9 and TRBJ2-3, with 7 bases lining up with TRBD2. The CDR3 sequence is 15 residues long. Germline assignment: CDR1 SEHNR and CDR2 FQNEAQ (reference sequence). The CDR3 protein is CASSLGGRGADTQYF. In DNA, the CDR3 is TGTGCCAGCAGCTTAGGAGGGAGGGGAGCAGATACGCAATATTTT.

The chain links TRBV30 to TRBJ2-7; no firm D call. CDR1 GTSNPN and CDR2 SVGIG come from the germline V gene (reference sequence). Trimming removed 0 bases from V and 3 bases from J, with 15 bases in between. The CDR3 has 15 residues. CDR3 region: CAWSVGLELGYEQYF. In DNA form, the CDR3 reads TGTGCCTGGAGTGTGGGGTTGGAGCTCGGCTACGAGCAGTACTTC.

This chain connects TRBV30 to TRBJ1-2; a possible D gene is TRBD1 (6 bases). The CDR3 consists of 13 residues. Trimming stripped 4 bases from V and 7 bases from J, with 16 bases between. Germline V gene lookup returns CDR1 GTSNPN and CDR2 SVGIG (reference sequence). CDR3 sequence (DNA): TGTGCCTGGACCTGGGGGCAGGGAGGTGGCTACACCTTC. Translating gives CAWTWGQGGGYTF.

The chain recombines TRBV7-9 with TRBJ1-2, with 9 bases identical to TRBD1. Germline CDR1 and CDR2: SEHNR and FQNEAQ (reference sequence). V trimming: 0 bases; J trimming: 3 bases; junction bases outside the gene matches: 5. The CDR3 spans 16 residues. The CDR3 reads CASSLAMTGGHYGYTF. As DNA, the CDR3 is TGTGCCAGCAGCTTAGCGATGACAGGGGGTCACTATGGCTACACCTTC. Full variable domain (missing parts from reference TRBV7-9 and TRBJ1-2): DTGVSQNPRHKITKRGQNVTFRCDPISEHNRLYWYRQTLGQGPEFLTYFQNEAQLEKSRLLSDRFSAERPKGSFSTLEIQRTEQGDSAMYLCASSLAMTGGHYGYTFGSGTRLTVV.

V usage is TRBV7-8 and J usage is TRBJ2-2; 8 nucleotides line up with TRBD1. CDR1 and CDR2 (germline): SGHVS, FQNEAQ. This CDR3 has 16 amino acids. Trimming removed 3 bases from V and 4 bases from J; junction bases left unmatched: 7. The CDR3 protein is CASSLRTGRTTGELFF. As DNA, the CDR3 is TGTGCCAGCAGCTTGAGGACAGGGAGGACCACCGGGGAGCTGTTTTTT.

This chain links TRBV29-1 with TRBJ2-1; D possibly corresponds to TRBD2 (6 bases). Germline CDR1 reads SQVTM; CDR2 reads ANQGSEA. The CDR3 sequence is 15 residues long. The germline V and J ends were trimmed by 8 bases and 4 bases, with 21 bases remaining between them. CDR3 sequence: CSFASAGSLYNEQFF. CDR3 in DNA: TGCAGCTTCGCATCGGCGGGAAGTCTGTACAATGAGCAGTTCTTC.

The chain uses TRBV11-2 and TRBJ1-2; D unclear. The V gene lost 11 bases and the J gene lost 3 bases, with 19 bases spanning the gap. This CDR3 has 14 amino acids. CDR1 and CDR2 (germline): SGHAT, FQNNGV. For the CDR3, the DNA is TGTGCCGGCCGCCGAAGACACAAATACTATGGCTACACCTTC. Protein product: CAGRRRHKYYGYTF. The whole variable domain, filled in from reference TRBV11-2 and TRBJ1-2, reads EAGVAQSPRYKIIEKRQSVAFWCNPISGHATLYWYQQILGQGPKLLIQFQNNGVVDDSQLPKDRFSAERLKGVDSTLKIQPAKLEDSAVYLCAGRRRHKYYGYTFGSGTRLTVV.

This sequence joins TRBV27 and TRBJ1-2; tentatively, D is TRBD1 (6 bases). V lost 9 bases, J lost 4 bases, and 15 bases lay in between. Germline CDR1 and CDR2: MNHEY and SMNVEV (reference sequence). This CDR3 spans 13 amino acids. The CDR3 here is CASREGGGYGYTF. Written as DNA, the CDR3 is TGTGCCAGTAGAGAAGGAGGGGGCTATGGCTACACCTTC.

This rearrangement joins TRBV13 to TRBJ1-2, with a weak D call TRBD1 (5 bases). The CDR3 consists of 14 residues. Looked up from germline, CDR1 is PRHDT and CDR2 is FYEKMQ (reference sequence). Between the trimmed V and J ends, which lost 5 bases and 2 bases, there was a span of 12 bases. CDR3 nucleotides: TGTGCCAGCAGCCCTGGACACTTAAACTATGGCTACACCTTC. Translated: CASSPGHLNYGYTF.

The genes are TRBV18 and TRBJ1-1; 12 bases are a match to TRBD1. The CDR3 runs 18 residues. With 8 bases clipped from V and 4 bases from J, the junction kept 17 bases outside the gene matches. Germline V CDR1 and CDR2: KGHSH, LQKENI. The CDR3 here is CASRSPARGQGAATEAFF. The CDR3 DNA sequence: TGTGCCAGCCGCTCACCCGCGAGGGGACAGGGGGCGGCCACTGAAGCTTTCTTT.

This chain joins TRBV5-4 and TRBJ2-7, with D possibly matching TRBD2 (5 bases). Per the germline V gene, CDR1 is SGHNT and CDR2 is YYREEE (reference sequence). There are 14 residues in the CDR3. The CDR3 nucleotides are TGTGTTTTCTCCACGGGGTCCACCACCTACGAGCAGTACTTC. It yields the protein CVFSTGSTTYEQYF. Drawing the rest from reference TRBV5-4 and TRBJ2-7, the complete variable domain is ETGVTQSPTHLIKTRGQQVTLRCSSQSGHNTVSWYQQALGQGPQFIFQYYREEENGRGNFPPRFSGLQFPNYSSELNVNALELDDSALYLCVFSTGSTTYEQYFGPGTRLTVT.

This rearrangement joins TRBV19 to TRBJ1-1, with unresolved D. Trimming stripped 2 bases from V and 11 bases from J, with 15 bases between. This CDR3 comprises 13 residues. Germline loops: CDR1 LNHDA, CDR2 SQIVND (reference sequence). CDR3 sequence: CASSIRERSGAFF. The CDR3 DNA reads TGTGCCAGTAGTATACGGGAGCGCTCGGGGGCTTTCTTT.

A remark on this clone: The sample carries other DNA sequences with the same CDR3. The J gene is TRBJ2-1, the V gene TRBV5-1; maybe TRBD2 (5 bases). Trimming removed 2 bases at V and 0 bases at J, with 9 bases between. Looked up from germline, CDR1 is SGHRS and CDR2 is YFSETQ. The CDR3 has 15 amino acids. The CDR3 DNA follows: TGCGCCAGCAGCTTATCGGGGAGCTCCTACAATGAGCAGTTCTTC. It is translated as CASSLSGSSYNEQFF.

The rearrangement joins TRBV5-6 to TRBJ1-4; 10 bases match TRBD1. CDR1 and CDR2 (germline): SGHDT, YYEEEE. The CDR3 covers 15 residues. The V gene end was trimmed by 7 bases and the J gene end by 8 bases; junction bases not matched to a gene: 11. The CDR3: CASGGRGTGVEKLFF. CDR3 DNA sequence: TGTGCCAGCGGAGGACGAGGGACAGGGGTCGAAAAACTGTTTTTT.

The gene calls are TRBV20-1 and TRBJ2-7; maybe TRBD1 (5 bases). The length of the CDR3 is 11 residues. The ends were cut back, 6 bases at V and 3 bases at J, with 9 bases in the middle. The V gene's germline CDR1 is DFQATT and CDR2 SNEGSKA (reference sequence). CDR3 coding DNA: TGCAGTGCGGGGCCGGACTACGAGCAGTACTTC. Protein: CSAGPDYEQYF.